These 11 T cell receptor beta chains came from one sample sequenced in a study of human T cells and chemical hapten exposure. Specified time point: pre-sensitization, week 0. Noted treatment: therapeutic diphenylcyclopropenone sensitization with weekly scalp DPC. From the RACE reads, TCRdb called clonotypes with MiXCR, one entry per CDR3 protein. Here the sample spans approximately 260,000 distinct CDR3 sequences, 7.5% to 9% being singletons. The specimen was whole blood, collected in connection with sensitization to the hapten diphenylcyclopropenone (DPC). The receptor set was obtained from a man aged 18 to 29 with alopecia areata. Some clones in this sample may be carry-over from other donors' samples.

The chain links TRBV28 to TRBJ2-3, with no clear D. This CDR3 spans 13 amino acids. Germline CDR1 MDHEN, CDR2 SYDVKM. Trimming took 1 base from V and 3 from J, leaving 5 bases between them. DNA of the CDR3: TGTGCCAGCAGTTTATTTAGGACAGATACGCAGTATTTT. Its translation: CASSLFRTDTQYF.

V gene TRBV4-1 combines with J gene TRBJ2-7, with D unclear. V was pared by 1 base and J by 11 bases, with 9 bases between. The germline gives CDR1 MGHRA, CDR2 YSYEKL. CDR3 size: 11 residues. The CDR3 nucleotides read TGCGCCAGCAGCCAAGGGACGAAGGAGTACTTC. Translating it yields CASSQGTKEYF.

This clonotype has a count of ten or more. The chain links TRBV7-9 to TRBJ1-4; D not certain. The CDR3 covers 14 residues. Trimming left V 1 base short and J 7 bases short, with 10 bases between. Germline CDR1 and CDR2: SEHNR and FQNEAQ (reference sequence). CDR3 region: CASSLGDDGEKLFF. The CDR3 DNA reads as TGTGCCAGCAGCTTAGGCGATGATGGTGAAAAACTGTTTTTT.

The chain recombines TRBV3-1 with TRBJ2-5, with unresolved D. Germline CDR1 LGHDT, CDR2 YNNKEL (reference sequence). The CDR3 runs 12 residues. Trimming left V 0 bases short and J 4 bases short, with 3 bases between. The CDR3 region has the DNA TGTGCCAGCAGCCAAGAAGGAGAGACCCAGTACTTC. Protein: CASSQEGETQYF.

In this sample, this clonotype turned up many times. The rearrangement uses TRBV4-3 and TRBJ2-5; TRBD1 aligns across 7 bases. V was clipped by 0 bases and J by 5 bases; unmatched bases: 12. CDR1 is LGHNA, CDR2 YSLEER, per germline. The CDR3 covers 17 residues. CDR3 sequence reads: CASSQDQPDRNGETQYF. The CDR3 DNA sequence: TGCGCCAGCAGCCAAGATCAACCGGACAGGAATGGTGAGACCCAGTACTTC.

This CDR3 is CASSTDYRNEQFF. CDR3 nucleotide sequence: TGCGCCAGCAGCACGGACTATCGCAATGAGCAGTTCTTC. The genes are TRBV5-1 and TRBJ2-1; maybe TRBD2 (6 bases). There are 13 residues in the CDR3. With 4 bases removed from V and 6 bases from J, the gap between germline ends came to 11 bases. Germline CDR1 reads SGHRS; CDR2 reads YFSETQ.

In this sample, this clonotype turned up a few times. The J gene is TRBJ1-3, the V gene TRBV12-3 or TRBV12-4, with TRBD1 as a possible D gene (6 bases). Trimming took off 6 bases at V and 5 bases at J, with 14 bases between the two ends. The CDR3 totals 14 residues. The CDR3 sequence is CASSPDRLRNTIYF. CDR3 DNA: TGTGCCAGCAGCCCTGACAGGCTCCGAAACACCATATATTTT.

With regard to this clonotype: The missing conserved phenylalanine or tryptophan at the end of this CDR3 makes a read error likely. The V gene is TRBV5-1, the J gene TRBJ1-4; possible D gene TRBD1, 5 bases. The CDR3 consists of 15 residues. V was shortened by 0 bases and J by 4 bases, with 10 bases between the two germline ends. Germline V CDR1 and CDR2: SGHRS, YFSETQ. DNA of the CDR3: TGCGCCAGCAGCTTGGAAGAGGGACTTAATGAAAAACTGTTTTAT. Translating gives CASSLEEGLNEKLFY.

This clonotype was counted only a few times. The chain uses TRBV28 and TRBJ1-5, with a possible D match to TRBD1 (5 bases). This CDR3 comprises 15 residues. The germline V and J ends were trimmed by 6 bases and 3 bases, with 15 bases remaining between them. Germline V gene lookup returns CDR1 MDHEN and CDR2 SYDVKM. CDR3 region: CASSSPTGLNQPQHF. CDR3 in DNA: TGTGCCAGCAGCTCACCAACAGGACTCAATCAGCCCCAGCATTTT.

This chain uses TRBV6-1 with TRBJ1-2; perhaps TRBD1 as D (6 bases). The CDR3 spans 17 residues. Trimming took off 3 bases at V and 0 bases at J, with 17 bases between the two ends. Germline V gene data show CDR1 as MNHNS and CDR2 as SASEGT. The CDR3 sequence: CASSETPRTAPNYGYTF. The CDR3 bases are TGTGCCAGCAGTGAGACCCCTAGGACAGCTCCTAACTATGGCTACACCTTC.

This clonotype turned up a few times. The chain joins TRBV6-6 to TRBJ1-5; the D is unclear. This CDR3 has 14 residues. Germline CDR1 reads MNHNY; CDR2 reads SVGAGI (reference sequence). V was clipped by 7 bases and J by 0 bases, with 10 bases between them. For the CDR3, the DNA is TGTGCCAGCACCCAAGCAAGTAGCAATCAGCCCCAGCATTTT. This codes for CASTQASSNQPQHF.